What follows describes a single TCR beta chain. What it binds is unknown. The source of the sample is a study of cytomegalovirus exposure and HLA in healthy donors. Study-level information: Drawn from HLA-typed donors, tens of millions of unique TCRs were held in an early data release. Points from the study as a whole: A few CMV-associated chains proved CMV antigen-specific in vitro.

Healthy bone marrow donors made up the donors. The V gene lost 4 bases and the J gene lost 14 bases, with 21 bases spanning the gap. From germline, CDR1 is SEHNR and CDR2 FQNEAQ (reference sequence). The CDR3 consists of 14 residues. Primers for the PCR totalled 60 Vbeta and 13 Jbeta. Here immunoSEQ multiplex PCR was the method, and the copy in TCRdb shows in-frame clones only, minus some. Among some 150,000 clones, over 60% were seen once, and the ten largest hold 2.5% to 3%. The chain recombines TRBV7-9 with TRBJ2-1; possible D gene TRBD1, 7 bases. Sample: PBMCs. This sequence was found in a woman in her 30s in good health and CMV-seronegative. The CDR3 loop is CASSSGGARGVEFF. CDR3 DNA: TGTGCCAGCAGCTCAGGGGGAGCCAGGGGGGTTGAGTTCTTC.